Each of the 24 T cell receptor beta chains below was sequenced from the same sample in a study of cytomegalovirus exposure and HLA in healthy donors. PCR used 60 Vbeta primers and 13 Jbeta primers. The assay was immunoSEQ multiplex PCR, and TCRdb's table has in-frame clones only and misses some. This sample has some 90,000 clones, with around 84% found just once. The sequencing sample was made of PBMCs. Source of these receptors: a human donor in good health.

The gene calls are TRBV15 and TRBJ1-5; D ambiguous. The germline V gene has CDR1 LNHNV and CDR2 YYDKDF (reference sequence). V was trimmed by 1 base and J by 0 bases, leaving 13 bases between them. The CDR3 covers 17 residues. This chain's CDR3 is CATSRGYGEASNQPQHF. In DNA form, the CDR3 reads TGTGCCACCAGCAGAGGGTATGGGGAGGCTAGCAATCAGCCCCAGCATTTT.

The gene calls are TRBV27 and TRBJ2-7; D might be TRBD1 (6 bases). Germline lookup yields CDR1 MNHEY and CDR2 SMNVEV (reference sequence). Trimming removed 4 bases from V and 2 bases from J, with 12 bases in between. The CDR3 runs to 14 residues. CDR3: CASSSQGIPYEQYF. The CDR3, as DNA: TGTGCCAGCAGTTCCCAGGGGATCCCCTACGAGCAGTACTTC.

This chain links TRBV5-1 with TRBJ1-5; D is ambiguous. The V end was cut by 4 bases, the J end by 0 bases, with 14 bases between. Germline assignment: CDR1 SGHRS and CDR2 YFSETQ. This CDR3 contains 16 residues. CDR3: CASSPSGEVSNQPQHF. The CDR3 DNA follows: TGCGCCAGCAGCCCATCGGGAGAAGTTAGCAATCAGCCCCAGCATTTT.

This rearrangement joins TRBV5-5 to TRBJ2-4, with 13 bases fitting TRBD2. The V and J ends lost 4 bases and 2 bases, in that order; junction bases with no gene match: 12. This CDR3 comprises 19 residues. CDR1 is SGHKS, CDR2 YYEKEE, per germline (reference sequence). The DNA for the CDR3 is TGTGCCAGCAGCCCCTGGGGGACTAGCGGGATGGGCCCCAAAAACATTCAGTACTTC. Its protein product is CASSPWGTSGMGPKNIQYF.

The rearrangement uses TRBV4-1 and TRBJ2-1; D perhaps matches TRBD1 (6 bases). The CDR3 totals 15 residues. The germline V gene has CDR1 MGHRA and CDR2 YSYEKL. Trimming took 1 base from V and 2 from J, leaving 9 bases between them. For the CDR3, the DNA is TGCGCCAGCAGCCAAGGACAGGTCACCTACAATGAGCAGTTCTTC. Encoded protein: CASSQGQVTYNEQFF.

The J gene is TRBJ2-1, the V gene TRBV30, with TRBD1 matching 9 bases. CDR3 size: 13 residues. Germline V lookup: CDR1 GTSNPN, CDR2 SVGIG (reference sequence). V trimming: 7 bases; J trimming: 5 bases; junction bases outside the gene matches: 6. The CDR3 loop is CAFSGTGNNEQFF. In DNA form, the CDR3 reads TGTGCCTTCTCCGGGACAGGGAACAATGAGCAGTTCTTC.

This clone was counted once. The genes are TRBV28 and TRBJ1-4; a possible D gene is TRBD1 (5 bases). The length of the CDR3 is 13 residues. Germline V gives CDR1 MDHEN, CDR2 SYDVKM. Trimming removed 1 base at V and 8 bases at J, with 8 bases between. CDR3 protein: CASSLSGWEKLFF. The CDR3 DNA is TGTGCCAGCAGTTTATCAGGGTGGGAAAAACTGTTTTTT.

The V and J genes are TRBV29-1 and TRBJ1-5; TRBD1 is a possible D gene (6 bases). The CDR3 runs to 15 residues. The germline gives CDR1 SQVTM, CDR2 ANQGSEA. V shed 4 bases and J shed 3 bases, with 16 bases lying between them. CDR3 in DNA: TGCAGCGTTGGGTGGGGGCAGTCCGTCAATCAGCCCCAGCATTTT. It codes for CSVGWGQSVNQPQHF.

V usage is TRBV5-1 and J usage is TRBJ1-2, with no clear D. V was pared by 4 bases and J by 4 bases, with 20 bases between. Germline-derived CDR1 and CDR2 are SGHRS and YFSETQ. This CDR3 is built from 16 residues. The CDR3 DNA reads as TGCGCCAGCAGCGCGGGGTCATACAGCGATTTCTATGGCTACACCTTC. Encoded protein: CASSAGSYSDFYGYTF.

CDR3 in DNA: TGTGCCAGCAGTGGGATTGCGGGGCTAGCGGGAGGAGACGAGCAGTTCTTC. It codes for CASSGIAGLAGGDEQFF. The chain is built from TRBV2 and TRBJ2-1; 11 bases map to TRBD2. The germline V gene has CDR1 SNHLY and CDR2 FYNNEI. The CDR3 sequence is 17 residues long. V gave up 4 bases and J gave up 10 bases; unmatched junction bases: 15.

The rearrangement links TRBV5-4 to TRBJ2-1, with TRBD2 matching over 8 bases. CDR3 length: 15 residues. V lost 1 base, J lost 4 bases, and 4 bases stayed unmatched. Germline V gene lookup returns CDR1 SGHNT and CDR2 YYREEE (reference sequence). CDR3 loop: CASSLPSGSYNEQFF. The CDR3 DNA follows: TGTGCCAGCAGCTTGCCGAGCGGGAGTTACAATGAGCAGTTCTTC.

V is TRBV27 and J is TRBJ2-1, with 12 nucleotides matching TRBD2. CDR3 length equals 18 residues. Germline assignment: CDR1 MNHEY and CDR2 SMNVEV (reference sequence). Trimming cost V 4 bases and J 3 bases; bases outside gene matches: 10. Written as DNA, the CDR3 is TGTGCCAGCAGTTCGGACAGACTAGCGGGAGCGATCTACAATGAGCAGTTCTTC. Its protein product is CASSSDRLAGAIYNEQFF.

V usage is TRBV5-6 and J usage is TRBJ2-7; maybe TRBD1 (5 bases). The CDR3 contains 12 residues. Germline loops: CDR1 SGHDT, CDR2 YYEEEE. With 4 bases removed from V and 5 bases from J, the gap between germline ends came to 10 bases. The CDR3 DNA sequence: TGTGCCAGCAGCCGACCAGGGAACGAGCAGTACTTC. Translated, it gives CASSRPGNEQYF.

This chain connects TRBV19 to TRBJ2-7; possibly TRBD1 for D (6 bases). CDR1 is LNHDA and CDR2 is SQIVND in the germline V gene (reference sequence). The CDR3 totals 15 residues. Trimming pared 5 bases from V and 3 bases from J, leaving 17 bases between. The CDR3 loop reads CASSSLGTTVYEQYF. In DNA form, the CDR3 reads TGTGCCAGTAGTTCACTTGGGACAACCGTCTACGAGCAGTACTTC.

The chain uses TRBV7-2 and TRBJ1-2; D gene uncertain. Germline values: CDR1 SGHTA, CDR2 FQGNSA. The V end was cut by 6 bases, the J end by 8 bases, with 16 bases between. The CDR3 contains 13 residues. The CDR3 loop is CASRESVGAGYTF. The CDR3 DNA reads TGTGCCAGCAGGGAATCAGTGGGCGCGGGCTACACCTTC.

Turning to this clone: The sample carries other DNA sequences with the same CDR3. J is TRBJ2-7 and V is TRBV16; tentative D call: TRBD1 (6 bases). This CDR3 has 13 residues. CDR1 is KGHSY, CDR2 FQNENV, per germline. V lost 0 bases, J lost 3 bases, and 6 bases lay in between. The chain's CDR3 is CASSQSGGYEQYF. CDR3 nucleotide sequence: TGTGCCAGCAGCCAATCAGGGGGCTACGAGCAGTACTTC.

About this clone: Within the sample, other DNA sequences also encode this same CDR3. CDR3 nucleotides: TGCGCCAGCAGCCTGGGGACTAGCGGCGCTTGGGAGACCCAGTACTTC. Translation gives CASSLGTSGAWETQYF. This chain joins TRBV5-1 and TRBJ2-5; 11 bases line up with TRBD2. This CDR3 is built from 16 residues. CDR1 SGHRS and CDR2 YFSETQ come from the germline V gene. The V and J ends lost 4 bases and 5 bases, in that order; junction bases with no gene match: 10.

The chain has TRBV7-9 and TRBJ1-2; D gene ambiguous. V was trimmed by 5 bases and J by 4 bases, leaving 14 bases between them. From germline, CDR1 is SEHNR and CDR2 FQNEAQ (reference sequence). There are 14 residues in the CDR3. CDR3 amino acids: CASSPLTTSYGYTF. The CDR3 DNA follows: TGTGCCAGCAGCCCCTTGACGACAAGCTATGGCTACACCTTC.

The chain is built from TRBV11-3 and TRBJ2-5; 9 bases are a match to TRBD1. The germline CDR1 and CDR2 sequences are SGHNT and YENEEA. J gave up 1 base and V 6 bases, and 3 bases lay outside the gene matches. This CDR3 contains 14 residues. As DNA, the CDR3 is TGTGCCAGCAGTTCGACAGGGGGCCAAGAGACCCAGTACTTC. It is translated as CASSSTGGQETQYF.

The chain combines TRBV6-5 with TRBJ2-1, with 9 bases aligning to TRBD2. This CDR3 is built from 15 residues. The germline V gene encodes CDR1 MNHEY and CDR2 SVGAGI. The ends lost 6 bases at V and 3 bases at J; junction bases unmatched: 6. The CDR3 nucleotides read TGTGCCAGCAGCTTAGCGGGGGTGGTCTACAATGAGCAGTTCTTC. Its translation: CASSLAGVVYNEQFF.

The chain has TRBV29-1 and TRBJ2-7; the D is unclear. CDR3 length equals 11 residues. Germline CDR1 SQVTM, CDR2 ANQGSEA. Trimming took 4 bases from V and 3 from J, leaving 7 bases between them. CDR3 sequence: CSVGTFYEQYF. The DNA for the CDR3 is TGCAGCGTTGGAACATTCTACGAGCAGTACTTC.

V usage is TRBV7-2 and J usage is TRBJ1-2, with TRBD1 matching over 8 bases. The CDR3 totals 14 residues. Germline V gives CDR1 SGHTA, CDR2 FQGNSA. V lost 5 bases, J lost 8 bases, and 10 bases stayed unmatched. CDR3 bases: TGTGCCAGCAGCCAAGCCGGACAGGGTGGCGGCTACACCTTC. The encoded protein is CASSQAGQGGGYTF.

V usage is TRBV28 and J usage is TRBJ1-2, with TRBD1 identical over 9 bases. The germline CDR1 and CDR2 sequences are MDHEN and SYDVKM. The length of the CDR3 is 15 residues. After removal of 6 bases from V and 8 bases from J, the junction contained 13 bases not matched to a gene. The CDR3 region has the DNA TGTGCCAGCAGCCAAACAATCCGGGACAGGGTGGGCTACACCTTC. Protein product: CASSQTIRDRVGYTF.

For the CDR3, the DNA is TGTGCCTGGAGTGTACAAACCATCCAAACGGGCTACACCTTC. Amino acid sequence: CAWSVQTIQTGYTF. This chain connects TRBV30 to TRBJ1-2; D is ambiguous. The CDR3 has 14 amino acids. With 0 bases removed from V and 8 bases from J, the gap between germline ends came to 16 bases. Looked up from germline, CDR1 is GTSNPN and CDR2 is SVGIG (reference sequence).